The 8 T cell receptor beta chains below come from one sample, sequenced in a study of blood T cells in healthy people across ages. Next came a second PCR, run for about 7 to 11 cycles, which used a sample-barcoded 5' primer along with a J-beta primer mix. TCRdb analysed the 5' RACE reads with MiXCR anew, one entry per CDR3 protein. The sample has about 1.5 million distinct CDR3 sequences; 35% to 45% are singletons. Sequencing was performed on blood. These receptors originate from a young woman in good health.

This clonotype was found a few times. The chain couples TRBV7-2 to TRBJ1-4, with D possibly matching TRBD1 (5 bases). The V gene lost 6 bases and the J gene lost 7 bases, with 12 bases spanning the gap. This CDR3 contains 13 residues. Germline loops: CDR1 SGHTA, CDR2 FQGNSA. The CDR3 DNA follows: TGTGCCAGCAGATCTGGGGGAGGTGAAAAACTGTTTTTT. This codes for CASRSGGGEKLFF.

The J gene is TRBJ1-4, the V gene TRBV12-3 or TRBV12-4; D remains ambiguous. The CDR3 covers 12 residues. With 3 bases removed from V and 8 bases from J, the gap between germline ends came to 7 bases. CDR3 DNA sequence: TGTGCCAGCAGTTTCTCGGGGGAAAAACTGTTTTTT. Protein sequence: CASSFSGEKLFF.

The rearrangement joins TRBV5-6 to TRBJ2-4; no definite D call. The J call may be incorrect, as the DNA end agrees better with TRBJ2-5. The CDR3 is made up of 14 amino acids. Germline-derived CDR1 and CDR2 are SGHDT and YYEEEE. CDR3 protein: CASSFYDLLETQYF. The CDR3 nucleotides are TGTGCCAGCAGCTTTTACGACCTCTTGGAGACCCAGTACTTC.

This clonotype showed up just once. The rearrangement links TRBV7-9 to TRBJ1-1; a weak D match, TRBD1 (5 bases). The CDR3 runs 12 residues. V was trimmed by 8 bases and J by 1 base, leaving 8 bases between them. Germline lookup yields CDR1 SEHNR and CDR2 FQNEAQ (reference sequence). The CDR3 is CASCRENTEAFF. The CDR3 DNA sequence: TGTGCCAGCTGCAGGGAGAACACTGAAGCTTTCTTT. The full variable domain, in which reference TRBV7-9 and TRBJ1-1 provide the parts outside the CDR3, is DTGVSQNPRHKITKRGQNVTFRCDPISEHNRLYWYRQTLGQGPEFLTYFQNEAQLEKSRLLSDRFSAERPKGSFSTLEIQRTEQGDSAMYLCASCRENTEAFFGQGTRLTVV.

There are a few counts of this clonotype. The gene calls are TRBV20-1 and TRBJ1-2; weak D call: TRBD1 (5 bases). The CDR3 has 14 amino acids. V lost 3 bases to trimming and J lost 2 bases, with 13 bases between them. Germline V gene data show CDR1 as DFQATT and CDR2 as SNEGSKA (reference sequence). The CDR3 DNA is TGCAGTGCTAGGAAGACAGATATCAACTATGGCTACACCTTC. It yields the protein CSARKTDINYGYTF.

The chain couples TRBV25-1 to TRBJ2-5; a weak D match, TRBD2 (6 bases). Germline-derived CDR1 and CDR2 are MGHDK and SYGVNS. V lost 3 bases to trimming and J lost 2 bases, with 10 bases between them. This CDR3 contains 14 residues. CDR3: CASSETGRQETQYF. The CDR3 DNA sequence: TGTGCCAGCAGTGAGACCGGGAGACAAGAGACCCAGTACTTC.

CDR3 nucleotides: TGCAGTGCTAGACCCGACAGGGTCGTACGCAACTATGGCTACACCTTC. This sequence encodes CSARPDRVVRNYGYTF. This rearrangement joins TRBV20-1 to TRBJ1-2, with 7 bases lining up with TRBD1. This CDR3 region has 16 residues. Germline loops: CDR1 DFQATT, CDR2 SNEGSKA (reference sequence). V was pared by 2 bases and J by 2 bases, with 11 bases of the junction left unmatched.

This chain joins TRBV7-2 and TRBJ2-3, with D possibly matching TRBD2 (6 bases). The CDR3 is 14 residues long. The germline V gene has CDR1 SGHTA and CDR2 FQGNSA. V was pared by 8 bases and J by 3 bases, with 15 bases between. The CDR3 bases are TGTGCCAGCCTCCGGGACTTAGCAACAGATACGCAGTATTTT. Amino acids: CASLRDLATDTQYF. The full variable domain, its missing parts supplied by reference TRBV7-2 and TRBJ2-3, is GAGVSQSPSNKVTEKGKDVELRCDPISGHTALYWYRQSLGQGLEFLIYFQGNSAPDKSGLPSDRFSAERTGGSVSTLTIQRTQQEDSAVYLCASLRDLATDTQYFGPGTRLTVL.